This TCR beta chain was sequenced during a study of blood T cell repertoires in COVID-19. Study-wide background: PBMCs, B-cell-depleted T cells, or T cells were the source of the cDNA or gDNA that made up the material.

Methods used by the authors: Scientists estimated how many nucleated cells there were by amplifying reference gene primers. Sequencing used immunoSEQ multiplex PCR; TCRdb keeps in-frame clones, though not all of them. Clonal size and the V and J genes are those of that table, whereas D and trimming came from the DNA. This table holds under 500,000 clones, around nine tenths found once. The source material was peripheral blood. The source of this sequence is a woman aged 25 to 39 with acute or convalescent COVID-19.

This CDR3 reads CASSVPGQSRIGQYF. CDR3 in DNA: TGTGCCAGTAGTGTACCGGGACAGAGCCGCATTGGGCAGTACTTC. The rearrangement links TRBV19 to TRBJ2-7; 7 nucleotides match TRBD1. With 5 bases clipped from V and 9 bases from J, the junction kept 16 bases outside the gene matches. CDR1 is LNHDA, CDR2 SQIVND, per germline (reference sequence). The CDR3 contains 15 residues. Filled out from reference TRBV19 and TRBJ2-7, the complete variable domain reads DGGITQSPKYLFRKEGQNVTLSCEQNLNHDAMYWYRQDPGQGLRLIYYSQIVNDFQKGDIAEGYSVSREKKESFPLTVTSAQKNPTAFYLCASSVPGQSRIGQYFGPGTRLTVT.